This TCR beta chain came from a study of blood T cell repertoires in COVID-19. In the study overall: Acute and convalescent COVID-19 specimens originated in the United States, Italy and Spain. T cells, B-cell-depleted T cells, or PBMCs provided the cDNA or gDNA that served as material.

This clone was counted only a few times. Per germline, CDR1 LGHDT and CDR2 YNNKEL (reference sequence). Trimming removed 4 bases at V and 3 bases at J, with 7 bases between. This CDR3 region has 13 residues. Authors' data handling: Nucleated cell number was recorded as an estimate derived from reference gene primer amplification. Here immunoSEQ multiplex PCR was the method, and the copy in TCRdb shows in-frame clones only, minus some. D and trimming were read from the DNA, whereas the V and J calls and clone size are those reported in that table. The data show 50,000 or so clones, with around 86% seen just once and roughly 2.1% held by the top ten.

The chain links TRBV3-1 (or the pseudogene TRBV3-2) to TRBJ1-3, with D possibly TRBD1 on 6 matching bases. The origin of this receptor is a woman aged 55-69 years with acute or convalescent COVID-19. Sequenced sample: peripheral blood. The CDR3 reads CASSPQGGNTIYF. CDR3 coding DNA: TGTGCCAGCAGCCCACAGGGTGGAAACACCATATATTTT.